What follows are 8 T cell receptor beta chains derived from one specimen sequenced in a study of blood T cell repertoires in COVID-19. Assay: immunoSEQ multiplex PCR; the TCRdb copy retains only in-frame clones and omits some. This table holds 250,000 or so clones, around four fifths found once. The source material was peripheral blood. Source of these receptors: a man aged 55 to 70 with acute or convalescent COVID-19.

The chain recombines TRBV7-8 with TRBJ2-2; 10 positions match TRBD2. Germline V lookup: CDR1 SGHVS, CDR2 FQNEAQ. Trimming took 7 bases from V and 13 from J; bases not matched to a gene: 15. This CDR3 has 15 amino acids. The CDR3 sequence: CASTAYGLAARALFF. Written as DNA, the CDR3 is TGTGCCAGCACCGCTTATGGACTAGCGGCGAGAGCGCTGTTTTTT.

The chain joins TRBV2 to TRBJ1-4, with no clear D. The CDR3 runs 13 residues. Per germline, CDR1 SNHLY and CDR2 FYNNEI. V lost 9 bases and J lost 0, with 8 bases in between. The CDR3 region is CASRLATNEKLFF. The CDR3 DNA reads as TGTGCCAGTAGACTTGCAACTAATGAAAAACTGTTTTTT.

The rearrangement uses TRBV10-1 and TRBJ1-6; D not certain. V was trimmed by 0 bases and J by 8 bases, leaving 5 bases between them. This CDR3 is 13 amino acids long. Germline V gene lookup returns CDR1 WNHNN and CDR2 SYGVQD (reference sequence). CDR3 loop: CASSESRDSPLHF. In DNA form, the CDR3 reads TGCGCCAGCAGTGAGTCGAGGGATTCACCCCTCCACTTT.

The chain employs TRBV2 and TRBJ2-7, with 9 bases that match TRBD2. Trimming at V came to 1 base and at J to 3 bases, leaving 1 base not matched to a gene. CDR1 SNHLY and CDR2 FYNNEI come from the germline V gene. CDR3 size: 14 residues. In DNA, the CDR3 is TGTGCCAGCAGTGAAGGACTAGCGGTCTACGAGCAGTACTTC. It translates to CASSEGLAVYEQYF.

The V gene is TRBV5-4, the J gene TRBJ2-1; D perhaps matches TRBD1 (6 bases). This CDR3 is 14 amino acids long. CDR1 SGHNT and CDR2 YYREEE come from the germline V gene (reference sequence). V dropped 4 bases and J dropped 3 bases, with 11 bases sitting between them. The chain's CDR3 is CASSTWTDYNEQFF. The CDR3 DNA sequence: TGTGCCAGCAGCACCTGGACAGACTACAATGAGCAGTTCTTC. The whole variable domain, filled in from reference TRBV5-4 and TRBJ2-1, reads ETGVTQSPTHLIKTRGQQVTLRCSSQSGHNTVSWYQQALGQGPQFIFQYYREEENGRGNFPPRFSGLQFPNYSSELNVNALELDDSALYLCASSTWTDYNEQFFGPGTRLTVL.

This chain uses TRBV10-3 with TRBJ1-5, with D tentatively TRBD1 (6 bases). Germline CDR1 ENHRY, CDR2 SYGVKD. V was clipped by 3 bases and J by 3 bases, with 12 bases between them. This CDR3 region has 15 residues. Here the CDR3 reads CAISDYTGNNQPQHF. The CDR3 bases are TGTGCCATCAGTGATTATACAGGGAACAATCAGCCCCAGCATTTT.

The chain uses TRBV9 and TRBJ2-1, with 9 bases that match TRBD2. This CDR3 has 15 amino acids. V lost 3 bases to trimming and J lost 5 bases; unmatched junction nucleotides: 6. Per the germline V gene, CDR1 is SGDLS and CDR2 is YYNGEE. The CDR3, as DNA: TGTGCCAGCAGCGGTGGGGCTAGCGGGGACAATGAGCAGTTCTTC. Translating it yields CASSGGASGDNEQFF.

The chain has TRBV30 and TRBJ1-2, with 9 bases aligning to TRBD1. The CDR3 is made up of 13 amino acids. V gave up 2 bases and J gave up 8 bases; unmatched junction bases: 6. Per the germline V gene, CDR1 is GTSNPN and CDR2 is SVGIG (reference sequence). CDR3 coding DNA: TGTGCCTGGAGTTCACAGGGGGCAGTAGGCTACACCTTC. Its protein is CAWSSQGAVGYTF.